The rows below give T cell receptor beta chains drawn from one sample of a study of cytomegalovirus exposure and HLA in healthy donors. TCRdb's table, derived via immunoSEQ multiplex PCR, lists solely in-frame clones and lacks some. This sample carries around 110,000 clones, 55% to 65% of them seen once, and the ten largest clones take around 2.2%. The specimen was PBMCs. These receptor sequences come from a woman in her twenties or thirties in good health and CMV-seronegative. Both conserved end residues are trimmed from each CDR3. The order of the fields is V gene, J gene, CDR3 protein.

TRBV5-4	TRBJ2-3	ASSWDRGTDTQY
TRBV5-1	TRBJ2-5	ASGLAGQETQY
TRBV5-1	TRBJ2-1	ASTPSVSGRNEQF
TRBV5-1	TRBJ2-2	ASTLASGAHTGELF
TRBV10-2	TRBJ2-7	ASMSGSTYEQY
TRBV7-8	TRBJ2-1	ASSRGLAGEGEQF
TRBV4-1	TRBJ1-5	ASSQAQGRDQPQH
TRBV6-1	TRBJ1-5	ASSGTGSNQPQH
TRBV6-5	TRBJ2-7	ASSPSGRTYEQY
TRBV6-1	TRBJ2-7	ASSEFVDSGRAVFEQY
TRBV7-9	TRBJ2-3	ASSLARLVPDTQY
TRBV23-1	TRBJ2-3	ASSYSGPATPDTQY
TRBV7-9	TRBJ2-5	ASTRGEETQY
TRBV2	TRBJ2-6	ASSEASSSGANVLT
TRBV7-7	TRBJ2-1	ASSPGLAAYNEQF
TRBV9	TRBJ1-5	ASSVDPGVDQPQH
TRBV7-8	TRBJ2-1	ASSLALAGGHDEQF
TRBV7-8	TRBJ2-5	ASSLAGRAETQY
TRBV6-5	TRBJ2-1	ASSIGLGGDEQF
TRBV2	TRBJ1-2	ASSVGPGQDVYGYT
TRBV28	TRBJ1-5	ASSFSDRSNQPQH
TRBV4-3	TRBJ1-2	ASSQEQGRYGYT
TRBV4-1	TRBJ2-7	ASSPGGTPWIYEQY
TRBV9	TRBJ1-2	ASSPTGTEIYYGYT